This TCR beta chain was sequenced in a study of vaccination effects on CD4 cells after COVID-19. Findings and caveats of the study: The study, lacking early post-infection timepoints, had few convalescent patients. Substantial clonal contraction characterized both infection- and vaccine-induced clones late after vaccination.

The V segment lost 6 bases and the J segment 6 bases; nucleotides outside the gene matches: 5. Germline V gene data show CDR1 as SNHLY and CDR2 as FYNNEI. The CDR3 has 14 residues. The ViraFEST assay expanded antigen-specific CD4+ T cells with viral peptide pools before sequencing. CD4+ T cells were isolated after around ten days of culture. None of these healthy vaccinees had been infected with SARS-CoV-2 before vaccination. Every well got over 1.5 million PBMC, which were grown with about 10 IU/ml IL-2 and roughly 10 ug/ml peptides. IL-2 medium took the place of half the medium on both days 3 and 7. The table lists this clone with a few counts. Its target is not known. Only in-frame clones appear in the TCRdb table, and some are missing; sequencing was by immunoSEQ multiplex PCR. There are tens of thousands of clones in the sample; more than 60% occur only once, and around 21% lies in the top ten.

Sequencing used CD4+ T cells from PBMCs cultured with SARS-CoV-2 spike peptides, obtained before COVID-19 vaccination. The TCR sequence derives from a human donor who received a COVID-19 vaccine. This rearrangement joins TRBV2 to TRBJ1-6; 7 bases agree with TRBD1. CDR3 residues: CASSVGQLNSPLHF. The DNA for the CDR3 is TGTGCCAGCAGCGTGGGACAGCTTAATTCACCCCTCCACTTT.